The present entry profiles one T cell receptor beta chain with its context. Its antigen is currently unknown. The source of the sample is a study of T cell repertoires in cytomegalovirus infection. TCRdb redid the calling of the reads with MiXCR, one entry per CDR3 protein. The profile shows tens of thousands of distinct CDR3 sequences, about 40% of them singletons. The length of the CDR3 is 15 residues. Trimming cost V 0 bases and J 7 bases; bases outside gene matches: 6. Looked up from germline, CDR1 is LNHNV and CDR2 is YYDKDF (reference sequence). This clonotype originated in a human donor in good health (CMV status not recorded). Some clones in this sample may be carry-over from other donors' samples. The chain recombines TRBV15 with TRBJ2-1; TRBD2 matches 7 bases. The sequencing used CD8+ T cells from cultured PBMCs, collected from culture after CMV antigen stimulation. CDR3 residues: CATSRDRTRGNEQFF. CDR3 DNA: TGTGCCACCAGCAGAGACCGGACTAGGGGTAATGAGCAGTTCTTC.